What follows are 9 T cell receptor beta chains derived from one specimen sequenced in a study of blood T cells in healthy people across ages. The authors ran a second PCR of roughly 6 to 12 cycles using a sample-barcoded 5' primer and a J-beta primer mix. From the 5' RACE reads, TCRdb called clonotypes with MiXCR, one entry per CDR3 protein. Here the sample spans under 1,000,000 distinct CDR3 sequences, about 47% being singletons. Sequencing input: blood. The receptors were gathered from a man older than 75 in good health.

J is TRBJ2-1 and V is TRBV5-1; weak D call: TRBD2 (5 bases). V shed 0 bases and J shed 0 bases, with 10 bases lying between them. The length of the CDR3 is 16 residues. Germline values: CDR1 SGHRS, CDR2 YFSETQ. The CDR3 here is CASSLGGEASYNEQFF. In DNA, the CDR3 is TGCGCCAGCAGCTTGGGGGGAGAGGCCTCCTACAATGAGCAGTTCTTC. Full variable domain (missing parts from reference TRBV5-1 and TRBJ2-1): KAGVTQTPRYLIKTRGQQVTLSCSPISGHRSVSWYQQTPGQGLQFLFEYFSETQRNKGNFPGRFSGRQFSNSRSEMNVSTLELGDSALYLCASSLGGEASYNEQFFGPGTRLTVL.

The chain recombines TRBV12-3 or TRBV12-4 with TRBJ2-7; D unresolved. The CDR3 runs to 14 residues. Between the trimmed V and J ends, which lost 8 bases and 0 bases, there was a span of 14 bases. In nucleotides, the CDR3 is TGTGCCAGCGGTGGAAGTGTGAGCTCCTACGAGCAGTACTTC. Protein product: CASGGSVSSYEQYF.

In this sample, this clonotype turned up a few times. This sequence joins TRBV5-1 and TRBJ2-3, with 8 positions matching TRBD2. CDR1 is SGHRS, CDR2 YFSETQ, per germline. The CDR3 extends over 16 amino acids. V shed 4 bases, J shed 0 bases, and the junction held 7 bases outside the gene matches. The CDR3 coding sequence is TGCGCCAGCAGCGGAGGACTAGCAGCCAGCACAGATACGCAGTATTTT. Translated: CASSGGLAASTDTQYF.

The chain combines TRBV7-2 with TRBJ2-3; 7 positions match TRBD2. The V gene's germline CDR1 is SGHTA and CDR2 FQGNSA. This CDR3 spans 15 amino acids. With V trimmed by 1 base and J by 6 bases, 7 bases remained unmatched. CDR3 residues: CASSLESGTSDTQYF. CDR3 nucleotides: TGTGCCAGCAGCTTAGAAAGCGGGACTTCGGATACGCAGTATTTT.

The chain carries TRBV12-3 or TRBV12-4 and TRBJ2-1; 7 nucleotides align to TRBD2. The V and J ends lost 8 bases and 4 bases, in that order; junction bases with no gene match: 5. The CDR3 runs 13 residues. DNA of the CDR3: TGTGCCAGCGTAGCGGGCCTTTACAATGAGCAGTTCTTC. Translating gives CASVAGLYNEQFF.

The chain recombines TRBV3-1 with TRBJ2-1, with D possibly being TRBD2 (5 bases). Germline CDR1 reads LGHDT; CDR2 reads YNNKEL (reference sequence). V was cut by 4 bases and J by 8 bases, with 24 bases left in between. The CDR3 contains 17 residues. CDR3 amino acids: CASSPKSGLRGLHEQFF. CDR3 DNA sequence: TGTGCCAGCAGCCCGAAATCAGGACTCAGAGGATTGCATGAGCAGTTCTTC.

The genes are TRBV10-3 and TRBJ1-2; tentative D call: TRBD1 (5 bases). V dropped 0 bases and J dropped 6 bases, with 14 bases sitting between them. The CDR3 runs to 15 residues. Germline loops: CDR1 ENHRY, CDR2 SYGVKD. DNA for the CDR3: TGTGCCATCAGTGAGTCTTTCAGGGAGGAGGATGGCTACACCTTC. The encoded protein is CAISESFREEDGYTF.

Regarding this clonotype: A much larger clone sits a single nucleotide away, making a read error possible. J is TRBJ1-2 and V is TRBV28, with TRBD1 matching 10 bases. The CDR3 runs to 15 residues. The V gene end was trimmed by 3 bases and the J gene end by 12 bases; junction bases not matched to a gene: 13. CDR1 MDHEN and CDR2 SYDVKM come from the germline V gene. In DNA form, the CDR3 reads TGTGCCAGCAGTTTTGACAGGGGGCGATCTATGGGCCACACCTTC. Residues: CASSFDRGRSMGHTF.

This clonotype was detected a few times. This chain connects TRBV29-1 to TRBJ2-5; 10 bases are shared with TRBD1. This CDR3 spans 14 amino acids. Trimming took 3 bases from V and 5 from J; bases not matched to a gene: 6. From germline, CDR1 is SQVTM and CDR2 ANQGSEA. The CDR3: CSVEDRGVGETQYF. CDR3 sequence (DNA): TGCAGCGTTGAGGACAGGGGGGTAGGGGAGACCCAGTACTTC.